One sample yielded the 16 T cell receptor beta chains listed below, sequenced in a study of T cell responses to AZD1222 COVID-19 vaccine listed by TCRdb under 2021. The time point label of this sample denotes: about 28 days (+/-7) after the second vaccine dose. The library was generated by the immunoSEQ multiplex PCR assay. This immuneACCESS table, as held by TCRdb, lists in-frame sequences with V and J called but not all clones. Of the missing ones, under half trace to an unresolved V gene in checked studies; the others have no known cause. Counted in this sample were some 200,000 clones; just over 90% of them appeared once. Approximately 3.7% of the sample is held by the ten biggest clonotypes. The starting material was peripheral blood, obtained 28 days after the second AZD1222 dose. The source is an adult who received the AZD1222 COVID-19 vaccine.

The chain links TRBV2 to TRBJ2-1; 12 nucleotides align to TRBD2. Losses at the gene ends were 5 bases for V and 8 bases for J; bases not matched to a gene: 4. Germline CDR1 reads SNHLY; CDR2 reads FYNNEI. The CDR3 loop spans 14 amino acids. The CDR3 loop is CASSRTSGDDEQFF. Here the CDR3 DNA reads TGTGCCAGCAGTCGGACTAGCGGGGATGATGAGCAGTTCTTC.

CDR3 loop: CASSYSRGPSNQPQHF. CDR3 DNA: TGTGCCAGCAGTTACTCGAGAGGGCCTAGCAATCAGCCCCAGCATTTT. The chain couples TRBV6-2 or TRBV6-3 to TRBJ1-5; D unresolved. There are 16 residues in the CDR3. CDR1 and CDR2 (germline): MNHEY, SVGEGT. Trimming took off 0 bases at V and 0 bases at J, with 9 bases between the two ends.

The J gene is TRBJ2-1, the V gene TRBV6-2 or TRBV6-3, with TRBD2 identical over 11 bases. Germline V gives CDR1 MNHEY, CDR2 SVGEGT. The CDR3 consists of 17 residues. The junction had 2 bases not matched to a gene; V was cut back by 0 bases and J by 1 base. This CDR3 reads CASSYSGLAVSYNEQFF. CDR3 DNA sequence: TGTGCCAGCAGTTACTCGGGACTAGCGGTATCCTACAATGAGCAGTTCTTC.

V usage is TRBV5-6 and J usage is TRBJ1-4; D gene unclear. The length of the CDR3 is 16 residues. Per the germline V gene, CDR1 is SGHDT and CDR2 is YYEEEE. V dropped 3 bases and J dropped 0 bases, with 12 bases sitting between them. This CDR3 reads CASSSLGTATNEKLFF. The CDR3 DNA follows: TGTGCCAGCAGCTCGCTCGGAACAGCAACTAATGAAAAACTGTTTTTT.

This clone came up once. The chain uses TRBV25-1 and TRBJ1-4; TRBD1 matches at 7 bases. The germline gives CDR1 MGHDK, CDR2 SYGVNS. This CDR3 has 15 residues. The J segment lost 3 bases and the V segment lost 3 bases, leaving 4 bases of the junction unmatched. DNA for the CDR3: TGTGCCAGCAGTGAGGCCGGGACAGCTAATGAAAAACTGTTTTTT. Its protein is CASSEAGTANEKLFF.

The V and J genes are TRBV6-5 and TRBJ2-1, with 8 bases identical to TRBD1. This CDR3 has 14 residues. Germline V gives CDR1 MNHEY, CDR2 SVGAGI. After removal of 6 bases from V and 15 bases from J, the junction contained 16 bases not matched to a gene. In DNA, the CDR3 is TGTGCCAGCAGAGCCCCAGGGACAGGTTTCGAATTGTTCTTC. It encodes CASRAPGTGFELFF.

This rearrangement joins TRBV27 to TRBJ2-1; tentative D call: TRBD2 (6 bases). Trimming left V 5 bases short and J 4 bases short, with 15 bases between. Germline values: CDR1 MNHEY, CDR2 SMNVEV (reference sequence). CDR3 length equals 15 residues. In DNA, the CDR3 is TGTGCCAGCAGTCTATGGGGGAGGACGTACAATGAGCAGTTCTTC. As protein: CASSLWGRTYNEQFF.

The chain combines TRBV7-8 with TRBJ2-7; 7 bases align to TRBD1. The V gene end was trimmed by 1 base and the J gene end by 2 bases; junction bases not matched to a gene: 5. The CDR3 is 15 residues long. Germline CDR1 and CDR2: SGHVS and FQNEAQ. The CDR3 spells CASSLVGQHTYEQYF. In DNA, the CDR3 is TGTGCCAGCAGCTTAGTGGGACAGCACACCTACGAGCAGTACTTC.

The gene calls are TRBV5-5 and TRBJ1-5; D gene unclear. This CDR3 contains 14 residues. Germline V gives CDR1 SGHKS, CDR2 YYEKEE (reference sequence). V lost 2 bases and J 1 base, leaving 7 bases between the germline ends. The CDR3 loop reads CASSFRESNQPQHF. The CDR3 DNA follows: TGTGCCAGCAGCTTCAGAGAGAGCAATCAGCCCCAGCATTTT.

The chain combines TRBV4-3 with TRBJ2-7; 7 nucleotides match TRBD1. This CDR3 contains 14 residues. Trimming took 4 bases from V and 4 from J; bases not matched to a gene: 7. Per the germline V gene, CDR1 is LGHNA and CDR2 is YSLEER. This CDR3 is CASSRRTGKYEQYF. DNA for the CDR3: TGCGCCAGCAGCCGACGGACAGGCAAATACGAGCAGTACTTC.

The V gene is TRBV5-6, the J gene TRBJ1-2, with a tentative D call TRBD1 (6 bases). The ends were cut back, 0 bases at V and 7 bases at J, with 10 bases in the middle. CDR3 length: 13 amino acids. Germline V gene sequence: CDR1 SGHDT, CDR2 YYEEEE. The CDR3 sequence is CASSLDRAGGYTF. CDR3 bases: TGTGCCAGCAGCTTGGACAGGGCGGGTGGCTACACCTTC.

This chain joins TRBV5-4 and TRBJ2-7; the D call may be TRBD1 or TRBD2 (6 bases each). The CDR3 is made up of 14 amino acids. CDR1 is SGHNT and CDR2 is YYREEE in the germline V gene (reference sequence). The germline V and J ends were trimmed by 0 bases and 5 bases, with 12 bases remaining between them. CDR3 sequence (DNA): TGTGCCAGCAGCTTGGAGGGGGGCGGGCACGAGCAGTACTTC. Translation gives CASSLEGGGHEQYF.

This chain joins TRBV4-3 and TRBJ1-4, with no clear D. The CDR3 consists of 15 residues. The V gene's germline CDR1 is LGHNA and CDR2 YSLEER. V was clipped by 4 bases and J by 2 bases, with 11 bases between them. CDR3 loop: CASSLTTRTNEKLFF. DNA of the CDR3: TGCGCCAGCAGCCTGACGACCCGCACTAATGAAAAACTGTTTTTT.

This clone has only one observation. The chain carries TRBV28 and TRBJ1-3; D uncertain. Germline V lookup: CDR1 MDHEN, CDR2 SYDVKM. CDR3 length equals 14 residues. Trimming took off 3 bases at V and 2 bases at J, with 8 bases between the two ends. CDR3 in amino acids: CASSLPGAGNTIYF. CDR3 nucleotides: TGTGCCAGCAGTTTGCCCGGGGCTGGAAACACCATATATTTT.

This clone was detected once. The V and J genes are TRBV19 and TRBJ2-2, with 9 bases matching TRBD1. The V segment lost 6 bases and the J segment 5 bases; nucleotides outside the gene matches: 1. The CDR3 covers 13 residues. Germline-derived CDR1 and CDR2 are LNHDA and SQIVND (reference sequence). The CDR3 sequence: CASRGQGTGELFF. CDR3 DNA sequence: TGTGCCAGTAGGGGACAGGGAACCGGGGAGCTGTTTTTT.

The J gene is TRBJ2-1, the V gene TRBV10-3; 9 nucleotides agree with TRBD2. The CDR3 sequence is 15 residues long. Germline V CDR1 and CDR2: ENHRY, SYGVKD. J gave up 7 bases and V 3 bases, and 7 bases lay outside the gene matches. CDR3 amino acids: CAISESSGRWNEQFF. The CDR3 DNA reads TGTGCCATCAGTGAATCCAGCGGGAGGTGGAATGAGCAGTTCTTC.